This TCR beta chain was profiled in a study of graft-versus-host responses after intestinal transplantation. Study overall: Among the recipients, transplants were multivisceral, liver-intestinal, or isolated intestinal. Anti-thymocyte globulin served as induction for all recipients, who then took tacrolimus and steroids for approximately 3 years.

Findings and limits, study-wide: Recipient marrow showed GvH clones, some seen first in ileum or blood. High graft-versus-host to host-versus-graft clonal ratios were seen in allografts of patients with graft-donor T cell macrochimerism.

As for this clone: Its antigen is undetermined.

Assay: immunoSEQ multiplex PCR; the TCRdb copy retains only in-frame clones and omits some. The sample carries under 75,000 clones, around 91% recorded once. V lost 6 bases, J lost 3 bases, and 9 bases stayed unmatched. Germline CDR1 and CDR2: SNHLY and FYNNEI. This CDR3 spans 15 amino acids. The origin of this receptor is a human donor who was the organ donor for an intestinal transplant. This chain uses TRBV2 with TRBJ2-7; TRBD1 matches 9 bases. Sequenced material: unstimulated CD8+ T cells sorted from spleen or lymph node cells, taken before transplant. CDR3 nucleotides: TGTGCCAGCAGCCCAAGGACAGGGGACAACTACGAGCAGTACGTC. Its protein is CASSPRTGDNYEQYV.